The T cell receptor beta chain described here comes from a study of response to subunit inactivated influenza vaccine. V was cut by 5 bases and J by 6 bases, with 17 bases left in between. The CDR3 covers 13 residues. Germline V gene lookup returns CDR1 DFQATT and CDR2 SNEGSKA (reference sequence). In TCRdb, the RT-PCR reads were re-called with MiXCR into one record per CDR3 protein. The table records about 570,000 distinct CDR3 sequences, approximately 11% of them present only once. In addition, the sample was reused for a study of T cells expressing NK-cell markers. This second study notes: 5'RACE template switching with UMIs produced the TCR beta cDNA.

The TCR was taken from a middle-aged man who received an inactivated influenza vaccine. Specimen: PBMCs from blood, collected on the day of vaccination. The chain couples TRBV20-1 to TRBJ2-7; no clear D. CDR3 DNA sequence: TGCAGTGCTGTCCAGATATTAGAAGGCGAGCAGTACTTC. It is translated as CSAVQILEGEQYF.